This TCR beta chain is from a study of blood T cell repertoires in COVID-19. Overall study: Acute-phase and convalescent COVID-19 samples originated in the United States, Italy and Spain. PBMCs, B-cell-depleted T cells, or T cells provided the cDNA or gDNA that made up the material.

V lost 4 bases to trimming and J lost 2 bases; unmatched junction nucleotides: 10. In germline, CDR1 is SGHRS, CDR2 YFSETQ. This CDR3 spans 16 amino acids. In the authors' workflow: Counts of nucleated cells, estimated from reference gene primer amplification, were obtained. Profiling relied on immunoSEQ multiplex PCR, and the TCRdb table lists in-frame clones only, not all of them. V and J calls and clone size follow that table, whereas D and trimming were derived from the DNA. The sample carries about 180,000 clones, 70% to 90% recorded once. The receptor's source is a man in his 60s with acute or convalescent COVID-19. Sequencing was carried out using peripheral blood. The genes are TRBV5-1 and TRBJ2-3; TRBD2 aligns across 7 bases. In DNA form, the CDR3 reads TGCGCCAGCAGCGTCGTGGGCGGGGGACTCACAGATACGCAGTATTTT. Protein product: CASSVVGGGLTDTQYF.